This T cell receptor (beta chain) came from a study of T cell repertoires and HLA-DP antigens (dated by TCRdb to 2017 to 2018). For the wider study: The study used an in vitro model of CD4+ T cell alloreactivity against allogeneic HLA-DP presented by transduced HeLa cells. On average, approximately 220 ng of DNA went in for sorted CD137+CD4+ samples, versus roughly 1.3 ug for pre-culture CD4+ samples. Of the three donors, two were male and one was female, with ages ranging from the 18-to-29 band to the 60-to-69 band. One alloantigen differed from self by one peptide-binding groove amino acid, whereas the other differed by ten, modelling structurally similar versus dissimilar alloantigens.

From the cysteine through the phenylalanine, the CDR3 covers 14 amino acids. The entry retains the CDR3 DNA only, 42 bases that are in frame from base 1. Ends trimmed: V by 4 bases, J by 8 bases; bases unmatched to a gene: 5. The germline V gene encodes CDR1 SQVTM and CDR2 ANQGSEA. Note on this clone: This clone's antigen is unknown. The sample holds no much larger clone one base away, and base qualities are not on file.

The investigation overall reported the following: Naive and memory CD4+ repertoires were not analysed separately. The study was limited by having only a few donors, by relying on a non-physiological HeLa antigen-presenting system, and by using total CD4+ responder cells. Similar clonality (about 0.41) was observed for sorted CD137+ cells against both alloantigens, and this clonality was much higher than that observed in pre-culture samples (about 0.041). An average cumulative frequency of approximately 35% against one allele and about 51% against the other was found for clones undetected before culture.

Untouched CD4+ T cells were isolated from Ficoll-separated PBMC through negative selection with magnetic beads, and an average purity of around 98% was reached. Untouched CD4+ T cells were isolated from Ficoll-separated PBMC with magnetic beads, reaching about 98% purity with negligible CD8+ contamination. Peripheral blood mononuclear cells were supplied by the buffy coats of a few healthy blood donors, who served as the study donors. CMV seronegative status was shared by all three donors. Genomic DNA was extracted with the DNeasy Blood & Tissue Kit. For each subject, genomic DNA from sorted CD137+CD4+ cells and from pre-culture CD4+ baseline samples underwent TCRB sequencing. The immunoSEQ multiplex PCR, with forward primers for 54 TRBV segments and reverse primers for 13 TRBJ segments, was used to amplify TCRB CDR3 regions. Pre-culture CD4+ samples were sequenced at deep resolution with a target of more than 150,000 T cell genomes. Sequencing of the amplicons was done on an Illumina HiSeq System, giving 87 bp reads that spanned the CDR3. From the authors' description of their analysis: PCR and sequencing errors in the reads were corrected, and alignment to IMGT reference sequences was used to define CDR3 regions. Synthetic template pools were used to estimate counts of templates and unique rearrangements. Clonality was computed as 1 minus Pielou's evenness. Richness was estimated with the Daley-Smith estimator. Morisita's index served as the measure of repertoire overlap. Clones present in cultured samples but not detected in the pre-culture repertoire of the same donor were defined as low-abundance clones. TCRdb took over this immuneACCESS table, retaining in-frame rearrangements with V and J assigned. Such tables are incomplete; in checked studies, under half of the missing clones stem from an unresolved V gene, and the remainder is unexplained. The D gene and trimming were derived from the DNA, and the V and J assignments and clone size from that table. This sample gives approximately 90,000 clones in total; roughly 86% of them show up just once. 1.5% to 2% of the sample goes to the ten largest clones.

This TCR came from a man aged 45-60 years in good health and CMV-seronegative. The chain is made from TRBV29-1 and TRBJ2-2; TRBD2 fits 12 bases in the junction. Sequenced sample: CD4+ T cells from PBMCs. The DNA is as follows: TGCAGCGTTGCTAGCGGGAGGGCCGGGGGGGAGCTGTTTTTT. This translates into CSVASGRAGGELFF.